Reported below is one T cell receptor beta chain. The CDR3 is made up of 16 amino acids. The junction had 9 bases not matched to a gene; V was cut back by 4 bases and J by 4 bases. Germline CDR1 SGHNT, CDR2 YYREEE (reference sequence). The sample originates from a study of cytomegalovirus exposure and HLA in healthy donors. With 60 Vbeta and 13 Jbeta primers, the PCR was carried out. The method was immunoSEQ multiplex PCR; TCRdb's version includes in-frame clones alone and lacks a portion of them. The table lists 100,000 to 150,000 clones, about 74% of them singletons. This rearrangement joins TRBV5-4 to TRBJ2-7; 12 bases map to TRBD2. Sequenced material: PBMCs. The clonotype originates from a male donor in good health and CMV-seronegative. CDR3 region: CASSHVKTSGGYEQYF. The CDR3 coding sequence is TGTGCCAGCAGCCATGTTAAGACTAGCGGGGGATACGAGCAGTACTTC.